Detailed here is one T cell receptor (beta chain). The target antigen is unknown. The data belong to a study of B cell selection in AIRE deficiency. Sorted regulatory T cells were CD4-positive, CD25-high and CD127-low or negative. Under the authors' procedure: Treg pools: about 5.65x10^4 distinct patient, approximately 92,000 donor TCRbeta sequences. Libraries were prepared by immunoSEQ multiplex PCR; TCRdb keeps only in-frame clonotypes and omits some of them. V and J calls and clone size come straight from that table; D and trimming were deduced from the DNA. The table has 13,000 to 15,000 clones, more than 85% seen once. Study observations and caveats: About 31% of healthy-shared Treg TCRbeta sequences appeared in patient Tconv cells. Of 3,000 to 4,500 shared Treg TCRbeta sequences, around 30% were healthy-only, 7.5% to 9.5% patient-only. Shared Treg sequences had shorter CDR3s, biased toward rearrangements with few non-templated insertions.

The origin of this receptor is a human donor with AIRE deficiency. The sequenced sample was Tregs sorted from PBMCs.

As DNA, the CDR3 is TGTGCCAGCGGCCGGGACAGCGCTAACTATGGCTACACCTTC. It translates to CASGRDSANYGYTF. V gene TRBV6-5 combines with J gene TRBJ1-2; 7 positions agree with TRBD1. Germline lookup yields CDR1 MNHEY and CDR2 SVGAGI. V lost 8 bases, J lost 0 bases, and 6 bases stayed unmatched. CDR3 size: 14 residues.